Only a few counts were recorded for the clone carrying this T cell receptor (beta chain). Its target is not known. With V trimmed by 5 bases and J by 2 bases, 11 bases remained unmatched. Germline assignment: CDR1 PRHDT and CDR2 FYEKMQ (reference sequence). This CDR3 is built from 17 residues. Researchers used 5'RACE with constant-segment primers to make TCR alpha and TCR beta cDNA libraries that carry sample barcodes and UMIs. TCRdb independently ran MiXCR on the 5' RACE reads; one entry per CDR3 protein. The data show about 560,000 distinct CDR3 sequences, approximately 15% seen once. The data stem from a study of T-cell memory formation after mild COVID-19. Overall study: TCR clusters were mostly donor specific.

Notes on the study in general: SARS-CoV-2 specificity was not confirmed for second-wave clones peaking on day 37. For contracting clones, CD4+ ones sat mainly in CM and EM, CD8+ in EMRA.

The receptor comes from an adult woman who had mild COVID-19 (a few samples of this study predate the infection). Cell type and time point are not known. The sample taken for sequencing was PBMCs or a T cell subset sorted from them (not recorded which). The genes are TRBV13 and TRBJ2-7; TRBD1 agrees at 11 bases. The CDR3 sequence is CASSRYRGDRGTYEQYF. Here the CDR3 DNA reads TGTGCCAGCAGCCGGTACCGGGGGGACAGGGGGACCTACGAGCAGTACTTC.